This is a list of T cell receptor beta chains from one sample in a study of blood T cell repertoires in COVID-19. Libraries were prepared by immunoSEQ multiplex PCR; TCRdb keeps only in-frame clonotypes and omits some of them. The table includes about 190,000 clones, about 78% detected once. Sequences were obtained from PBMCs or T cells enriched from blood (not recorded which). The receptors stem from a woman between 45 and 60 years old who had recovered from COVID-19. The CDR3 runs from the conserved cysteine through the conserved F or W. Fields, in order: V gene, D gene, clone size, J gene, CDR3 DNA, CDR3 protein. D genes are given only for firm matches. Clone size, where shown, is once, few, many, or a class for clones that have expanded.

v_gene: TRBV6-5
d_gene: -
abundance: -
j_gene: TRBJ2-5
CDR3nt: TGTGCCAGCAGTTACTATGCGGGCACTCAGACCCAGTACTTC
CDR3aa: CASSYYAGTQTQYF

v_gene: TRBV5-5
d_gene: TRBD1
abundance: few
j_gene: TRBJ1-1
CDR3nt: TGTGCCAGCAGCCAGGCAGGGGGCGGCACTGAAGCTTTCTTT
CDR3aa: CASSQAGGGTEAFF

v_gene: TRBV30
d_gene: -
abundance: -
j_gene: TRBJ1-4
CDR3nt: TGTGCCTGGAGTTCAACGGGTGAAAAACTGTTTTTT
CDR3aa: CAWSSTGEKLFF

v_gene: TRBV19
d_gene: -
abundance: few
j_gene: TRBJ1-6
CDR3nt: TGTGCCAGTAGCAGGGGATACTCCTATAATTCACCCCTCCACTTT
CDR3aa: CASSRGYSYNSPLHF

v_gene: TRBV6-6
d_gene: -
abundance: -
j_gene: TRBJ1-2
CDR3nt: TGTGCCAGCAGTTATGGGACACCTGTCTATGGCTACACCTTC
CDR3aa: CASSYGTPVYGYTF

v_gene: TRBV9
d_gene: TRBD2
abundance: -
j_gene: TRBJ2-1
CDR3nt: TGTGCCAGCAGCGTAACCGGGACTAGCGGGAGTAGCTCCTACAATGAGCAGTTCTTC
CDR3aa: CASSVTGTSGSSSYNEQFF

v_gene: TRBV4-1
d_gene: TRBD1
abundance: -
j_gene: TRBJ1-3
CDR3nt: TGCGCCAGCAGCCAAAGGGACAGGGCTGGAAACACCATATATTTT
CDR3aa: CASSQRDRAGNTIYF

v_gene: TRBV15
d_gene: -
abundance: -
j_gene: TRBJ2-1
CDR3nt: TGTGCCACCAGCGAGGGCCACTACAATGAGCAGTTCTTC
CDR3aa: CATSEGHYNEQFF

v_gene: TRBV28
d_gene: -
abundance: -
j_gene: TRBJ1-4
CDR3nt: TGTGCCAGCAGCCCGATTCGTGGGTTGCGGGACCTAAATGAAAAACTGTTTTTT
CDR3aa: CASSPIRGLRDLNEKLFF

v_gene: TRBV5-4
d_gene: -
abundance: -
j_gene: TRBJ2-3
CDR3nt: TGTGCCAGTCACAGGGCTTATGCGGATACGCAGTATTTT
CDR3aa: CASHRAYADTQYF

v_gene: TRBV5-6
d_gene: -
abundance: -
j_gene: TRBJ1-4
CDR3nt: TGTGCCAGCAGCTTGAGGGGATATAATGAAAAACTGTTTTTT
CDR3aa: CASSLRGYNEKLFF

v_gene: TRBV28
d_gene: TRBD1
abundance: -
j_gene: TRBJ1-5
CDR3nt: TGTGCCAGCAGTAAAAGCGGACAGGGTAGCAATCAGCCCCAGCATTTT
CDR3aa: CASSKSGQGSNQPQHF

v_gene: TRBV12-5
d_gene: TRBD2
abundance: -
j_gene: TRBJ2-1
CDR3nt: TGTGCTAGTGGTTTGGACGGGACTAGCAATGAGCAGTTCTTC
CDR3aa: CASGLDGTSNEQFF

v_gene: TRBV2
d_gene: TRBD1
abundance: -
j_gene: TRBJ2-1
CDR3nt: TGTGCCACCTGGGACAGGTACAATGAGCAGTTCTTC
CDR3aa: CATWDRYNEQFF

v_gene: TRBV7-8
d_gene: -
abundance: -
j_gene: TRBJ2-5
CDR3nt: TGTGCCAGCAGCTCCCTGGGCGGGACGGTGAACCAAGAGACCCAGTACTTC
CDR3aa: CASSSLGGTVNQETQYF

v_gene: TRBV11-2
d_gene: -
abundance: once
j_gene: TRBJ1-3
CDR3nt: TGTGCCAGCAGCGTAGGACAGAAGGTGAACACCATATATTTT
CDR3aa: CASSVGQKVNTIYF

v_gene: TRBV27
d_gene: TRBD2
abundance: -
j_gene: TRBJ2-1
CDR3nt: TGTGCCAGCAGAACCCGCCTAGCGGCCGGTGGGGATGAGCAGTTCTTC
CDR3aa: CASRTRLAAGGDEQFF

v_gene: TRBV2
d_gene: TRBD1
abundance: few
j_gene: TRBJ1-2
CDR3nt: TGTGCCAGAGGGGGCTCAGGGGGTCAAACTAGCTACACCTTC
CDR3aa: CARGGSGGQTSYTF

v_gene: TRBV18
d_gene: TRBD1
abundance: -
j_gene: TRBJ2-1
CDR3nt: TGTGCCAGCTCACCAAGGACAGGGGGTTACAATGAGCAGTTCTTC
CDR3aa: CASSPRTGGYNEQFF

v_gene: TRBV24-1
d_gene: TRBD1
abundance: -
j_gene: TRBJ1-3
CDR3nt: TGTGCCACCAGTGACCCCATCCGGGACAGGGACTCTGGAAACACCATATATTTT
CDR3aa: CATSDPIRDRDSGNTIYF

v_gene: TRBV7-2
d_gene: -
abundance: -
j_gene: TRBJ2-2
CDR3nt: TGTGCCAGCAGCTTAGTTGCGGGCTGGGACACCGGGGAGCTGTTTTTT
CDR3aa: CASSLVAGWDTGELFF

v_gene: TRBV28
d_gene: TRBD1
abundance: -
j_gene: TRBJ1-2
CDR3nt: TGTGCCAGCAGCGGACAGGGGCGGGGCTACACCTTC
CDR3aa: CASSGQGRGYTF

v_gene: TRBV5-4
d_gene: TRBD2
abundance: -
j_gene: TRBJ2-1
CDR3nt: TGTGCCAGCAGCTTGGGAAATAGCGGGAGGCTGGCCTACAATGAGCAGTTCTTC
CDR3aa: CASSLGNSGRLAYNEQFF

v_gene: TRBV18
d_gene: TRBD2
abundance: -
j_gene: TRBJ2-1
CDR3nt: TGTGCCAGCTCACCACGTCTAGCGGGGAACAATGAGCAGTTCTTC
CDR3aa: CASSPRLAGNNEQFF

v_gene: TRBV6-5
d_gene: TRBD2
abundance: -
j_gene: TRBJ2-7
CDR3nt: TGTGCCAGCATGGGGGCACTAGCGGGGGAGCAGTACTTC
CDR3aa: CASMGALAGEQYF

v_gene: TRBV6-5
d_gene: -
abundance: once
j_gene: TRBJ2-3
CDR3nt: TGTGCCACCGGAGTCAGCACAGATACGCAGTATTTT
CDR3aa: CATGVSTDTQYF

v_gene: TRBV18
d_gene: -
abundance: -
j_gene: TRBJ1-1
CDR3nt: TGTGCCAGCTCACCATACCGGGTTTCGAACACTGAAGCTTTCTTT
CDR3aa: CASSPYRVSNTEAFF

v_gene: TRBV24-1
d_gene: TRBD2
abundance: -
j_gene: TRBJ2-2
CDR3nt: TGTGCCACCAGTTGGACTAGCATTCCCGGGGAGCTGTTTTTT
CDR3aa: CATSWTSIPGELFF

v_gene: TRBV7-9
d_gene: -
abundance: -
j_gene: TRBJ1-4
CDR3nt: TGTGCCAGCAGCTTAGGGGACTCAACTAATGAAAAACTGTTTTTT
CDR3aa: CASSLGDSTNEKLFF

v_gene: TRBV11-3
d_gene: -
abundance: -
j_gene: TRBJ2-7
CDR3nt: TGTGCCAGCAGCCCCGGCGGCAGAGACTACGAGCAGTACTTC
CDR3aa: CASSPGGRDYEQYF

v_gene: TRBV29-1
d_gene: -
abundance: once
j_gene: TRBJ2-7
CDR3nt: TGCAGCGTCTTAGCGGCCGACTCCTACGAGCAGTACTTC
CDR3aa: CSVLAADSYEQYF

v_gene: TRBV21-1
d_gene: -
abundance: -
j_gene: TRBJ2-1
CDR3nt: TGTGCCAGCAGCAAAAGAGGAAGACCGTGGGGCGGGAGAACCTCCTACAATGAGCAGTTCTTC
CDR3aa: CASSKRGRPWGGRTSYNEQFF

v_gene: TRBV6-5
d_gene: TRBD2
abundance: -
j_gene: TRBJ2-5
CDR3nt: TGTGCCAGCAGGGGGACTAGGCCGGGGACCCAGTACTTC
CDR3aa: CASRGTRPGTQYF

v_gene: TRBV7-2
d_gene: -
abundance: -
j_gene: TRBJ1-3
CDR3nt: TGTGCCAGCAGCTTAGTCCCAGGCTCTGGAAACACCATATATTTT
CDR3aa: CASSLVPGSGNTIYF

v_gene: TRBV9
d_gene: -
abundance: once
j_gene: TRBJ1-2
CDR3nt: TGTGCCAGCAGCGAACCCCCGGGTGGCTACACCTTC
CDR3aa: CASSEPPGGYTF

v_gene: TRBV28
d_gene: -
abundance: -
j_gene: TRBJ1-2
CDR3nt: TGTGCCAGCAGCCTCACGGACAGCTATGGCTACACCTTC
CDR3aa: CASSLTDSYGYTF

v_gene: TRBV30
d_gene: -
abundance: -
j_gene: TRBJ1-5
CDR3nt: TGTGCCTGGAGCCGGTTATCAGCAGCAGGACAGCCCCAGCATTTT
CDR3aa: CAWSRLSAAGQPQHF

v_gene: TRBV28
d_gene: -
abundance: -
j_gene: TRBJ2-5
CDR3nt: TGTGCCAGCAGCCCGATTCGGGGAGGAGAGACCCAGTACTTC
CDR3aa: CASSPIRGGETQYF

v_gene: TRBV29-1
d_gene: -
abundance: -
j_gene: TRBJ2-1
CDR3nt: TGCAGCGCGGACCCCTTAGCGTCAGTGAATGAGCAGTTCTTC
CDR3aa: CSADPLASVNEQFF

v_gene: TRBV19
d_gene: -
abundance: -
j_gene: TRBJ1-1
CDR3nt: TGTGCCAGTAGTATGGGCTTCACTGAAGCTTTCTTT
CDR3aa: CASSMGFTEAFF

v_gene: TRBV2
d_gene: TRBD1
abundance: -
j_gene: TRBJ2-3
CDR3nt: TGTGCCAGCAGGCTTTCAGGGGGCGCAGATACGCAGTATTTT
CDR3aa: CASRLSGGADTQYF

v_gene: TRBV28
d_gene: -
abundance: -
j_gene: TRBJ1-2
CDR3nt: TGTGCCAGCAGCCCCGTCAGGGCGGGGTATGGCTACACCTTC
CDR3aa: CASSPVRAGYGYTF

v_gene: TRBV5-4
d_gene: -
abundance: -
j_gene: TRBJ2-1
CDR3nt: TGTGCCAGCAGCATCCAGGGGAGCTCCTACAATGAGCAGTTCTTC
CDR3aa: CASSIQGSSYNEQFF

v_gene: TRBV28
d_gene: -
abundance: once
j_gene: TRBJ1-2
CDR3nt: TGTGCCAGCAGTTTATCGGGATTGCCCACTAACTATGGCTACACCTTC
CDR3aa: CASSLSGLPTNYGYTF

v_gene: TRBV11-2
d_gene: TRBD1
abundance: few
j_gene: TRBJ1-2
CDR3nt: TGTGCCAGCAGCTTAGATGTGGGACAGGGGGCGCGTTCGTCTGGCTACACCTTC
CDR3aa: CASSLDVGQGARSSGYTF

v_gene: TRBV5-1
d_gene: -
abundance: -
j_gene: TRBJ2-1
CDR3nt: TGCGCCAGCAGCCCGACAGGCTCCTACAATGAGCAGTTCTTC
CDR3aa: CASSPTGSYNEQFF

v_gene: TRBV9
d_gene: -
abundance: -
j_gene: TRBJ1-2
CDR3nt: TGTGCCAGCAGCGTAGAAGGAGGGCCTCTCTATGGCTACACCTTC
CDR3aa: CASSVEGGPLYGYTF

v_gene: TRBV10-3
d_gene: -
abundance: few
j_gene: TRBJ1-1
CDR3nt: TGTGCCATCAGTTCCGACAAGGACACTGAAGCTTTCTTT
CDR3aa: CAISSDKDTEAFF

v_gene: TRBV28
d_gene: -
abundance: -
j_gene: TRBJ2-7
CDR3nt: TGTGCCAGCAGTCAGGGGCCCTACGAGCAGTACTTC
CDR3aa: CASSQGPYEQYF

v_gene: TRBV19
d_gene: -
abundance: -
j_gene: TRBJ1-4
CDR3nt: TGTGCCAGTAGTCGTGGCCAGGCCCGAAATGAAAAACTGTTTTTT
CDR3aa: CASSRGQARNEKLFF

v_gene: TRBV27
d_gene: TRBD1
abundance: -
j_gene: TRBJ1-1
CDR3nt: TGTGCCAGCAGCGCAGTAGGGACAGGGTTTTCTAACACTGAAGCTTTCTTT
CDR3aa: CASSAVGTGFSNTEAFF

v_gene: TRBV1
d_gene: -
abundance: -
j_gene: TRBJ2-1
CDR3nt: TGCACCAGCAGCCACGAATCTAGCGGGAGGGCCGAGAATGAGCAGTTCTTC
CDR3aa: CTSSHESSGRAENEQFF

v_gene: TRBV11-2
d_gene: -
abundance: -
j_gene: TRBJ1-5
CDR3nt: TGTGCCAGCAGCTTAAGTGGCGGAAATCAGCCCCAGCATTTT
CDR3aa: CASSLSGGNQPQHF

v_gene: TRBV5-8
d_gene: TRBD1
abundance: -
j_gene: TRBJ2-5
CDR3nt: TGTGCCAGCAGCTTGGGGGACAGATCCCAAGAGACCCAGTACTTC
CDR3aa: CASSLGDRSQETQYF

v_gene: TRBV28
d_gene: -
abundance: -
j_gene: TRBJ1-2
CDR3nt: TGTGCCAGCAGTTTATTCGGGGGGGATTACGGCTACACCTTC
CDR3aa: CASSLFGGDYGYTF

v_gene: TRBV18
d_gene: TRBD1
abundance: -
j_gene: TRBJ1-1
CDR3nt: TGTGCCAGCTCAGAAACAGGGGGCGTCTCTGAAGCTTTCTTT
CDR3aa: CASSETGGVSEAFF

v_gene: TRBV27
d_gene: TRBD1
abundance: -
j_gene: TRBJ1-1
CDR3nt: TGTGCCAGCAATCTCGGGGGACAGAGCACTGAAGCTTTCTTT
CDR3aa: CASNLGGQSTEAFF

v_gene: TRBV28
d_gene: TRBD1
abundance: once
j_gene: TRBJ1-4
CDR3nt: TGTGCCAGCAGATCTACAGGGGGCGCATCATCTGACGAAAAACTGTTTTTT
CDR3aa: CASRSTGGASSDEKLFF

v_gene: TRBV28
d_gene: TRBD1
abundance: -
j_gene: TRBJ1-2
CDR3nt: TGTGCCAGCAGTTTACTTCCGGGACAGGGTCCCCTTTATGGCTACACCTTC
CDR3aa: CASSLLPGQGPLYGYTF